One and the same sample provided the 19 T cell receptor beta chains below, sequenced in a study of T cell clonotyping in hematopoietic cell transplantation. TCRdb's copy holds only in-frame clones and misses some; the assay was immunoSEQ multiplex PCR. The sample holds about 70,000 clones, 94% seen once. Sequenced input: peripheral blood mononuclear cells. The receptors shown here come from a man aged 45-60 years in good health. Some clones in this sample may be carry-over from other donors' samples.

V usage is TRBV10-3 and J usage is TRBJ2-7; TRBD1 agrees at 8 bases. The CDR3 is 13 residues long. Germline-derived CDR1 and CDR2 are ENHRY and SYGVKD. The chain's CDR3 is CALRADRAYEQYF. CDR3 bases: TGTGCTCTCAGGGCGGACAGGGCCTACGAGCAGTACTTC.

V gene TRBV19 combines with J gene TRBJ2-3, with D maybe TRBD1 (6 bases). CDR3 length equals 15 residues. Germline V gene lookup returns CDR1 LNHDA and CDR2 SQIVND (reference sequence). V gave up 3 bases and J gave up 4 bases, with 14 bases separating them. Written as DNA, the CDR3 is TGTGCCAGTAGTATCTTAGGGGGAGACGCAGATACGCAGTATTTT. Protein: CASSILGGDADTQYF.

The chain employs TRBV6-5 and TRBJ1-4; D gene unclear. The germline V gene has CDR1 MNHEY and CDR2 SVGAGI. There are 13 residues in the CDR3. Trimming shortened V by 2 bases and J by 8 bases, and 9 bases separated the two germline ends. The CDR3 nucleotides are TGTGCCAGCAGTTACGACACCAAAGAAAAACTGTTTTTT. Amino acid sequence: CASSYDTKEKLFF.

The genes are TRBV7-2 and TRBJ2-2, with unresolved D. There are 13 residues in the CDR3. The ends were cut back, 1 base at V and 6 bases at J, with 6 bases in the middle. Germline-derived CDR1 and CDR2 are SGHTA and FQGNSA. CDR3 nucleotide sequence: TGTGCCAGCAGCTTAGGGGTGCCCGGGGAGCTGTTTTTT. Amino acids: CASSLGVPGELFF.

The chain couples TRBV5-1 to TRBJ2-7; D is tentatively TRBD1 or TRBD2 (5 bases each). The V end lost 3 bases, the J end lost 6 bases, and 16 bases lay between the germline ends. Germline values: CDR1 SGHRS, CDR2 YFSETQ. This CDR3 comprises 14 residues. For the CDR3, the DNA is TGCGCCAGCAGCTACCCGGGACCCCTGACCGAGCAGTACTTC. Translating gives CASSYPGPLTEQYF.

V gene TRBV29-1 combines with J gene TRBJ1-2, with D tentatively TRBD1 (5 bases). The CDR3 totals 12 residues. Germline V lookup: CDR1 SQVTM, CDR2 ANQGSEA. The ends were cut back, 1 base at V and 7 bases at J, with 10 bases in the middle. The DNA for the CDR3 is TGCAGCGTTGAAGGCAGACAGAGTGGCTACACCTTC. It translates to CSVEGRQSGYTF.

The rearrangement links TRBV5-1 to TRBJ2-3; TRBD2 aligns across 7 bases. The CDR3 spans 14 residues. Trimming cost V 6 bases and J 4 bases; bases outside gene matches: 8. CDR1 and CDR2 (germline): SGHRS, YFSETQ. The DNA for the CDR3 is TGCGCCAGCAACGAGGCGGGAGCGTCAGATACGCAGTATTTT. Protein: CASNEAGASDTQYF.

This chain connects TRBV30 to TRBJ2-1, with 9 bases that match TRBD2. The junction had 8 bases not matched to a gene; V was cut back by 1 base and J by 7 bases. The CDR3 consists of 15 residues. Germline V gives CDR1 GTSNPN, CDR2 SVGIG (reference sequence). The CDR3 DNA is TGTGCCTGGAGTGCCGGTCTAGCGGGACGGAATGAGCAGTTCTTC. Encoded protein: CAWSAGLAGRNEQFF.

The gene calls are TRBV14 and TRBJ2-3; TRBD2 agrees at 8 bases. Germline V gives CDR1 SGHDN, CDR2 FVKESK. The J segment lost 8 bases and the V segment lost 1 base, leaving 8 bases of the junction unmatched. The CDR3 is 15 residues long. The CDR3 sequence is CASSQGRPAGVTQYF. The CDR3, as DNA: TGTGCCAGCAGCCAAGGGCGGCCAGCGGGAGTTACGCAGTATTTT.

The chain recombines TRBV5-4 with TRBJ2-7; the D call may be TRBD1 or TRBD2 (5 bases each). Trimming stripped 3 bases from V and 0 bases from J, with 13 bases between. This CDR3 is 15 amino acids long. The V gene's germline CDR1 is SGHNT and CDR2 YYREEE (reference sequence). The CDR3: CASSWDGGSSYEQYF. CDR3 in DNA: TGTGCCAGCAGCTGGGATGGGGGAAGCTCCTACGAGCAGTACTTC.

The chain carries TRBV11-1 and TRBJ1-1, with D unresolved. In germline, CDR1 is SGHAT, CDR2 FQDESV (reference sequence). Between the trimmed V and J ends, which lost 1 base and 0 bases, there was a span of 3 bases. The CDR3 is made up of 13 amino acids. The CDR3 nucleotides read TGTGCCAGCAGCTTAGAAATGAACACTGAAGCTTTCTTT. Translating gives CASSLEMNTEAFF. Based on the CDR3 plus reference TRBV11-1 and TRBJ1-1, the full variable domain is EAEVAQSPRYKITEKSQAVAFWCDPISGHATLYWYRQILGQGPELLVQFQDESVVDDSQLPKDRFSAERLKGVDSTLKIQPAELGDSAMYLCASSLEMNTEAFFGQGTRLTVV.

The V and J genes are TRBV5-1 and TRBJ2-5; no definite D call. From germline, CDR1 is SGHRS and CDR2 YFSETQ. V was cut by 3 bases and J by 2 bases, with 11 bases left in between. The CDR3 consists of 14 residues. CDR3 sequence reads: CASSSGRVQETQYF. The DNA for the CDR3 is TGCGCCAGCAGCTCCGGTAGGGTACAAGAGACCCAGTACTTC.

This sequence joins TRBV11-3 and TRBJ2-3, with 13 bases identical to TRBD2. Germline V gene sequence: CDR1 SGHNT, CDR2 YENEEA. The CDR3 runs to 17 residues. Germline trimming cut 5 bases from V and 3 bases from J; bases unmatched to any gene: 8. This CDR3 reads CASSLQTSGGITDTQYF. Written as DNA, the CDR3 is TGTGCCAGCAGCCTCCAGACTAGCGGGGGGATTACAGATACGCAGTATTTT.

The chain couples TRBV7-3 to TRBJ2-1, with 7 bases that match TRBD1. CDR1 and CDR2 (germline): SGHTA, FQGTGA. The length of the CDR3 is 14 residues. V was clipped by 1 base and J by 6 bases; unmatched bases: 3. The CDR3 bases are TGTGCCAGCAGCTTAAGACAGGGTGGCAATGAGCAGTTCTTC. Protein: CASSLRQGGNEQFF.

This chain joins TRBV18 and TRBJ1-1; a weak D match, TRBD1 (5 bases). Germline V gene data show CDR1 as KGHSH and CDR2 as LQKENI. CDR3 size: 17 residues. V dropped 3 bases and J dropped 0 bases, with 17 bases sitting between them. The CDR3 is CASSPLQPDSLNTEAFF. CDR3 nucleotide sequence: TGTGCCAGCTCACCGTTGCAACCAGACAGCTTGAACACTGAAGCTTTCTTT. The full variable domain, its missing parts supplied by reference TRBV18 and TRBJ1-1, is NAGVMQNPRHLVRRRGQEARLRCSPMKGHSHVYWYRQLPEEGLKFMVYLQKENIIDESGMPKERFSAEFPKEGPSILRIQQVVRGDSAAYFCASSPLQPDSLNTEAFFGQGTRLTVV.

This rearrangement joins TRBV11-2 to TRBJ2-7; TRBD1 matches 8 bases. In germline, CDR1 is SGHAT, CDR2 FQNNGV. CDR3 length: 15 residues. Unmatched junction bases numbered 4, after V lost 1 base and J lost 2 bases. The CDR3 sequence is CASSLGDRRPYEQYF. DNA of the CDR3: TGTGCCAGCAGCTTAGGGGACAGGAGGCCCTACGAGCAGTACTTC. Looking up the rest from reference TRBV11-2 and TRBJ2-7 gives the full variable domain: EAGVAQSPRYKIIEKRQSVAFWCNPISGHATLYWYQQILGQGPKLLIQFQNNGVVDDSQLPKDRFSAERLKGVDSTLKIQPAKLEDSAVYLCASSLGDRRPYEQYFGPGTRLTVT.

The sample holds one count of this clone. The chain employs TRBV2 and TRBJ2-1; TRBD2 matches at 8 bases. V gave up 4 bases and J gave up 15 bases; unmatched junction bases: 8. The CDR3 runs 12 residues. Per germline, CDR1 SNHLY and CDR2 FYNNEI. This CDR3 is CASSADRGGTFF. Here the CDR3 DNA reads TGTGCCAGCAGTGCCGATCGGGGGGGCACGTTCTTC. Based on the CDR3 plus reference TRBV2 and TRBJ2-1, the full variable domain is EPEVTQTPSHQVTQMGQEVILRCVPISNHLYFYWYRQILGQKVEFLVSFYNNEISEKSEIFDDQFSVERPDGSNFTLKIRSTKLEDSAMYFCASSADRGGTFFGPGTRLTVL.

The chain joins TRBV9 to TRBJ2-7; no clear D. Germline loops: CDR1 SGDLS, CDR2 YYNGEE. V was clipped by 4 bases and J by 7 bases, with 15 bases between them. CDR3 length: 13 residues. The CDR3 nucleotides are TGTGCCAGCAGCACTGTCTTGGGTGGGGAGCAGTACTTC. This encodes CASSTVLGGEQYF.

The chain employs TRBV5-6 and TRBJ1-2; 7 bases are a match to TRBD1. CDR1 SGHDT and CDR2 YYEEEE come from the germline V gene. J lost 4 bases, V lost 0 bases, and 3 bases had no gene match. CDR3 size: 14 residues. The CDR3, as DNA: TGTGCCAGCAGCTTGGCCCAGGGGGTCTATGGCTACACCTTC. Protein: CASSLAQGVYGYTF.